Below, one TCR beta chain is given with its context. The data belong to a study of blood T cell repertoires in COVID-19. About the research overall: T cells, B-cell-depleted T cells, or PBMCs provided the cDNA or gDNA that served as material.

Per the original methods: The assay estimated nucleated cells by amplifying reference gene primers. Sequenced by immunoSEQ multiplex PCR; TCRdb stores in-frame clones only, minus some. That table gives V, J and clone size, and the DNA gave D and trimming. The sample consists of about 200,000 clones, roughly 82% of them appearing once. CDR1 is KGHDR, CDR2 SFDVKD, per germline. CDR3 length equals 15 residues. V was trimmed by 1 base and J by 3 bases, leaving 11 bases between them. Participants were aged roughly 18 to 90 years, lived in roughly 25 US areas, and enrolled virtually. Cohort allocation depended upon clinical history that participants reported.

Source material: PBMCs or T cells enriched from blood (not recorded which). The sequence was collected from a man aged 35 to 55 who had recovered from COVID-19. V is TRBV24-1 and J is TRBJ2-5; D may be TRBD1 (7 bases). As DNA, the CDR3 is TGTGCCACCAGTGATTTAGGAGGGGGCGAAGAGACCCAGTACTTC. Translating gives CATSDLGGGEETQYF.